Included here is one TCR beta chain sequence, with context. Its antigen is not known. The sample originates from a study of T cell responses to AZD1222 COVID-19 vaccine. The CDR3 consists of 15 residues. The V gene end was trimmed by 6 bases and the J gene end by 6 bases; junction bases not matched to a gene: 9. The germline CDR1 and CDR2 sequences are MDHEN and SYDVKM. Study-level findings and limits: Variant regions that are unmutated are reportedly the target of nearly half of spike-specific TCRs. The donor cohort was predominantly white British with a female majority, and clonal diversity may have been underestimated.

Assay used: immunoSEQ multiplex PCR; TCRdb lists only in-frame clones, some missing. Of 150,000 to 200,000 clones listed, 90% to 95% were seen once; the top ten hold 0.8% to 1.3%. This specimen consisted of peripheral blood, obtained 28 days after the second dose of the MenACWY control vaccine. The source is an adult who received the MenACWY meningococcal vaccine as a control. The chain carries TRBV28 and TRBJ1-2; TRBD1 matches 11 bases. This chain's CDR3 is CASSLRTGGADGYTF. As DNA, the CDR3 is TGTGCCAGCAGCCTGAGGACAGGGGGCGCAGATGGCTACACCTTC.